This T cell receptor beta chain was documented in a study of T-cell memory formation after mild COVID-19. Study as a whole: Largely donor-specific TCR clusters were found.

Constant-segment primers were used for 5'RACE, and the resulting TCR alpha and TCR beta cDNA libraries carried sample barcodes and UMIs. TCRdb re-analysed the 5' RACE reads in MiXCR, keeping a single row per CDR3 protein. The table includes 35,000 to 50,000 distinct CDR3 sequences, about 6.3% detected once. With 4 bases clipped from V and 4 bases from J, the junction kept 9 bases outside the gene matches. Per germline, CDR1 MNHEY and CDR2 SVGAGI. This CDR3 has 17 amino acids. The receptor's source is an adult who had mild COVID-19 (a few samples of this study predate the infection). Cell type and time point are not known. The chain carries TRBV6-5 and TRBJ2-1; 11 nucleotides line up with TRBD2. The sequenced material came from PBMCs or a T cell subset sorted from them (not recorded which). CDR3 in DNA: TGTGCCAGCAGTTTTAAGCCGGGACTAGCGGTTTACAATGAGCAGTTCTTC. Encoded protein: CASSFKPGLAVYNEQFF.